This entry describes one T cell receptor beta chain. In germline, CDR1 is MDHEN, CDR2 SYDVKM. V shed 8 bases and J shed 5 bases, with 10 bases lying between them. The CDR3 sequence is 11 residues long. This sample was included in a study of control samples from healthy donors and cancer patients. Profiled with immunoSEQ multiplex PCR; TCRdb holds only in-frame clones, not every one. The sample lists around 140,000 clones; approximately 89% were seen once. Material for sequencing was PBMCs. This TCR was recovered from a man aged 50-60 years with head and neck cancer. The chain carries TRBV28 and TRBJ2-7; D is unclear. This chain's CDR3 is CASGLLNEQYF. The CDR3 bases are TGTGCCAGCGGGCTATTAAACGAGCAGTACTTC.